The rows below give T cell receptor beta chains drawn from one sample of a study of T cells in Graves' hyperthyroidism and ophthalmopathy. TCRdb ran MiXCR on the multiplex PCR reads and lists one entry per CDR3 protein. The sample lists more than 600,000 distinct CDR3 sequences, around 17% seen once, with around 8% in the top ten. Sequencing used blood. These receptors came from a man between 18 and 29 years old with Graves' hyperthyroidism. CDR3s include the opening cysteine and the closing phenylalanine or tryptophan. The order of the fields is J gene, CDR3 length, V gene, D gene, clone size, CDR3 protein, CDR3 DNA. D genes are given only for firm matches. Rows give clone size only sometimes, using once, few, many, or a class for an expanded clone.

J: TRBJ2-1; length: 15; V: TRBV28; D: .; size: many; CDR3: CASTHSDPEGNEQFF; DNA: TGTGCCAGCACTCACAGCGACCCGGAGGGCAATGAGCAGTTCTTC
J: TRBJ2-7; length: 12; V: TRBV28; D: TRBD1; size: many; CDR3: CASSIQGVEQYF; DNA: TGTGCCAGCAGTATCCAGGGGGTCGAGCAGTACTTC
J: TRBJ2-3; length: 17; V: TRBV5-6; D: TRBD2; size: many; CDR3: CASSFVIAGPKKDTQYF; DNA: TGTGCCAGCAGCTTCGTAATAGCGGGACCGAAAAAGGATACGCAGTATTTT
J: TRBJ2-1; length: 16; V: TRBV27; D: TRBD2; size: .; CDR3: CASSPVLAGGGNEQFF; DNA: TGTGCCAGCAGTCCAGTACTAGCGGGAGGCGGCAATGAGCAGTTCTTC
J: TRBJ2-1; length: 16; V: TRBV9; D: .; size: .; CDR3: CASSPRTPSIDNEQFF; DNA: TGTGCCAGCAGCCCTCGGACTCCCTCAATAGACAATGAGCAGTTCTTC
J: TRBJ2-7; length: 15; V: TRBV6-1; D: .; size: few; CDR3: CASSPSRIGSYEQYF; DNA: TGTGCCAGCAGTCCGTCACGGATAGGGTCCTACGAGCAGTACTTC
J: TRBJ2-1; length: 16; V: TRBV7-8; D: .; size: many; CDR3: CASSLGVEQPHNEQFF; DNA: TGTGCCAGCAGCTTAGGGGTAGAACAACCTCACAATGAGCAGTTCTTC
J: TRBJ2-7; length: 15; V: TRBV28; D: .; size: .; CDR3: CASSPRAARGREQYF; DNA: TGTGCCAGCAGTCCCCGGGCAGCTCGGGGTCGCGAGCAGTACTTC
J: TRBJ2-5; length: 15; V: TRBV20-1; D: .; size: .; CDR3: CSAEEAGETRETQYF; DNA: TGCAGTGCAGAGGAAGCGGGCGAGACGAGAGAGACCCAGTACTTC
J: TRBJ2-7; length: 14; V: TRBV27; D: TRBD2; size: many; CDR3: CASRIAGGLYEQYF; DNA: TGTGCCAGCAGAATAGCGGGAGGACTCTACGAGCAGTACTTC
J: TRBJ2-2; length: 15; V: TRBV20-1; D: .; size: many; CDR3: CSARVTGGDTGELFF; DNA: TGCAGTGCTAGAGTGACGGGTGGGGACACCGGGGAGCTGTTTTTT
J: TRBJ2-7; length: 11; V: TRBV2; D: .; size: many; CDR3: CASSASFEQYF; DNA: TGTGCCAGCAGCGCCTCATTCGAGCAGTACTTC
J: TRBJ2-7; length: 15; V: TRBV25-1; D: .; size: .; CDR3: CASSEARGYSYEQYF; DNA: TGTGCCAGCAGTGAGGCCAGGGGTTACTCCTACGAGCAGTACTTC
J: TRBJ1-3; length: 16; V: TRBV7-9; D: .; size: .; CDR3: CASSPPTPYSGNTIYF; DNA: TGTGCCAGCAGCCCCCCCACACCTTACTCTGGAAACACCATATATTTT
J: TRBJ2-3; length: 15; V: TRBV20-1; D: TRBD2; size: .; CDR3: CSATRTSGSTDTQYF; DNA: TGCAGTGCTACCAGGACTAGCGGGAGTACAGATACGCAGTATTTT
J: TRBJ2-5; length: 14; V: TRBV9; D: TRBD2; size: few; CDR3: CASSGGGDGETQYF; DNA: TGTGCCAGCAGCGGGGGAGGGGACGGGGAGACCCAGTACTTC
J: TRBJ2-2; length: 15; V: TRBV5-1; D: .; size: many; CDR3: CASQPPPPNTGELFF; DNA: TGCGCCAGCCAACCTCCACCCCCGAACACCGGGGAGCTGTTTTTT
J: TRBJ1-5; length: 13; V: TRBV28; D: TRBD1; size: many; CDR3: CASSATGLKPQHF; DNA: TGTGCCAGCAGTGCGACAGGGTTGAAACCCCAGCATTTT
J: TRBJ2-7; length: 14; V: TRBV29-1; D: TRBD1; size: once; CDR3: CSVEARDSAYEQYF; DNA: TGCAGCGTTGAAGCCCGGGACAGCGCCTACGAGCAGTACTTC
J: TRBJ2-5; length: 15; V: TRBV12-3/TRBV12-4; D: .; size: few; CDR3: CASSPLHRDQETQYF; DNA: TGTGCCAGCAGCCCCCTTCACAGGGACCAAGAGACCCAGTACTTC
J: TRBJ2-4; length: 14; V: TRBV18; D: .; size: .; CDR3: CASSPPGRNSIQYF; DNA: TGTGCCAGCTCACCACCTGGCAGGAATAGCATTCAGTACTTC
J: TRBJ1-4; length: 16; V: TRBV6-6; D: .; size: few; CDR3: CASSYRQGVWGEKLFF; DNA: TGTGCCAGCAGTTACAGGCAGGGAGTCTGGGGCGAAAAACTGTTTTTT
J: TRBJ2-3; length: 12; V: TRBV6-2/TRBV6-3; D: TRBD1; size: many; CDR3: CASRTGTEDQYF; DNA: TGTGCCAGCCGAACCGGGACAGAGGATCAGTATTTT
J: TRBJ2-5; length: 13; V: TRBV13; D: .; size: few; CDR3: CASSLDVGETQYF; DNA: TGTGCCAGCAGCTTGGACGTGGGTGAGACCCAGTACTTC
J: TRBJ2-3; length: 15; V: TRBV5-1; D: .; size: .; CDR3: CASSLVGGNRDTQYF; DNA: TGCGCCAGCAGCTTGGTCGGGGGTAACAGAGATACGCAGTATTTT
J: TRBJ2-5; length: 14; V: TRBV7-3; D: .; size: many; CDR3: CASSLGGHGETQYF; DNA: TGTGCCAGCAGCTTGGGGGGGCATGGGGAGACCCAGTACTTC
J: TRBJ2-3; length: 13; V: TRBV29-1; D: TRBD2; size: few; CDR3: CSVLAGTIDTQYF; DNA: TGCAGCGTCTTAGCGGGGACAATTGATACGCAGTATTTT
J: TRBJ2-7; length: 15; V: TRBV4-1; D: .; size: few; CDR3: CASSHSRSLAYEQYF; DNA: TGCGCCAGCAGCCACTCACGGTCCCTGGCCTACGAGCAGTACTTC
J: TRBJ2-1; length: 16; V: TRBV5-1; D: .; size: .; CDR3: CASSPDPSGDYNEQFF; DNA: TGCGCCAGCAGCCCGGATCCGAGCGGAGATTACAATGAGCAGTTCTTC
J: TRBJ1-1; length: 13; V: TRBV7-3; D: .; size: many; CDR3: CASSFLGDTEAFF; DNA: TGTGCCAGCAGCTTTCTGGGGGACACTGAAGCTTTCTTT
J: TRBJ2-1; length: 12; V: TRBV30; D: .; size: many; CDR3: CAWSPQRDEQFF; DNA: TGTGCCTGGAGTCCCCAGAGGGATGAGCAGTTCTTC